Below, 6 T cell receptor beta chains from the same sample are listed, as sequenced in a study of vaccination effects on CD4 cells after COVID-19. ViraFEST used viral peptide pools to expand antigen-specific CD4+ T cells before sequencing. With 10 days of culture completed, CD4+ T cells were isolated. People in the vaccine group had not been infected with SARS-CoV-2 before, and their nucleocapsid antibodies were negative. TCRdb's table, derived via immunoSEQ multiplex PCR, lists solely in-frame clones and lacks some. The data show 25,000 to 35,000 clones, with around 80% seen just once and about 30% held by the top ten. These receptors have no identified antigens. The specimen comprised CD4+ T cells from PBMCs cultured with SARS-CoV-2 spike peptides, sampled before COVID-19 vaccination. The receptors were sampled from a human donor who received a COVID-19 vaccine.

The rearrangement links TRBV7-6 to TRBJ2-2, with 9 bases lining up with TRBD1. The germline CDR1 and CDR2 sequences are SGHVS and FNYEAQ. The CDR3 has 17 amino acids. V lost 5 bases and J lost 3; bases outside the gene matches: 10. CDR3 loop: CASSQYTGGGDTGELFF. The DNA of the CDR3 is TGTGCCAGCAGCCAATACACAGGGGGCGGTGACACCGGGGAGCTGTTTTTT.

V gene TRBV12-5 combines with J gene TRBJ2-2, with a weak D call TRBD1 (6 bases). With 3 bases removed from V and 5 bases from J, the gap between germline ends came to 19 bases. Germline assignment: CDR1 LGHNT and CDR2 FRNRAP. The CDR3 extends over 17 amino acids. The CDR3 DNA sequence: TGTGCTAGTGGTTTACGCCCGTCAGGGGTTATGACCGGGGAGCTGTTTTTT. It yields the protein CASGLRPSGVMTGELFF.

There are a few counts of this clone. The chain carries TRBV6-5 and TRBJ1-2; D perhaps matches TRBD1 (5 bases). The length of the CDR3 is 13 residues. Trimming stripped 6 bases from V and 3 bases from J, with 11 bases between. Germline V lookup: CDR1 MNHEY, CDR2 SVGAGI. The CDR3 sequence: CASRDRGYYGYTF. The DNA of the CDR3 is TGTGCCAGCAGGGATAGGGGATACTATGGCTACACCTTC.

In its sample, this clone was seen a few times. CDR3 nucleotides: TGCGCCAGCAGCTTGGACAGGGACACTGAAGCTTTCTTT. Translating gives CASSLDRDTEAFF. The rearrangement joins TRBV5-1 to TRBJ1-1, with TRBD1 as a possible D gene (6 bases). The germline CDR1 and CDR2 sequences are SGHRS and YFSETQ. The CDR3 consists of 13 residues. The V gene lost 0 bases and the J gene lost 3 bases, with 6 bases spanning the gap.

The gene calls are TRBV10-3 and TRBJ2-5; D is perhaps TRBD2 (7 bases). V was cut by 4 bases and J by 5 bases, with 11 bases left in between. The CDR3 runs to 13 residues. Germline assignment: CDR1 ENHRY and CDR2 SYGVKD. CDR3 residues: CAISGGGLETQYF. The CDR3 bases are TGTGCCATCAGTGGGGGGGGCCTGGAGACCCAGTACTTC.

The genes are TRBV2 and TRBJ2-7; 7 bases fit TRBD1. Germline V gene lookup returns CDR1 SNHLY and CDR2 FYNNEI. The CDR3 contains 16 residues. V shed 7 bases and J 1 base; nucleotides not matched to a gene: 13. The CDR3 is CASTSDSGTASYEQYF. In nucleotides, the CDR3 is TGTGCCAGCACCTCTGATTCCGGGACAGCTTCCTACGAGCAGTACTTC. Based on the CDR3 plus reference TRBV2 and TRBJ2-7, the full variable domain is EPEVTQTPSHQVTQMGQEVILRCVPISNHLYFYWYRQILGQKVEFLVSFYNNEISEKSEIFDDQFSVERPDGSNFTLKIRSTKLEDSAMYFCASTSDSGTASYEQYFGPGTRLTVT.